Listed here are 10 T cell receptor beta chains from one sample, sequenced in a study of OX40 agonist ivuxolimab in advanced cancers. Sequenced by immunoSEQ multiplex PCR; TCRdb stores in-frame clones only, minus some. The data contain approximately 130,000 clones, 85% to 95% of them singletons. The source was CD4+ or CD8+ T cells sorted from blood, collected in a trial of the OX40 agonist ivuxolimab. The receptors were gathered from an adult with an advanced solid tumor such as melanoma, head and neck, liver or kidney cancer.

The V and J genes are TRBV9 and TRBJ1-2; possible D gene TRBD1, 6 bases. This CDR3 has 14 residues. V shed 0 bases and J shed 8 bases, with 14 bases lying between them. The germline gives CDR1 SGDLS, CDR2 YYNGEE. The CDR3 sequence: CASSVVNRASGYTF. The DNA of the CDR3 is TGTGCCAGCAGCGTAGTTAACAGGGCTAGCGGCTACACCTTC.

The chain employs TRBV28 and TRBJ2-7, with D uncertain. Deletions cut 8 bases from V and 2 bases from J, with 16 bases between. Per the germline V gene, CDR1 is MDHEN and CDR2 is SYDVKM. The CDR3 covers 14 residues. This CDR3 reads CASWARQSTYEQYF. CDR3 nucleotides: TGTGCCAGCTGGGCGCGGCAATCGACCTACGAGCAGTACTTC.

Written as DNA, the CDR3 is TGCAGCGTTAAGGGCCTGACTAGCGGGAGTACAGATACGCAGTATTTT. Translated, it gives CSVKGLTSGSTDTQYF. The chain has TRBV29-1 and TRBJ2-3; 12 nucleotides line up with TRBD2. V gave up 5 bases and J gave up 3 bases; unmatched junction bases: 9. This CDR3 is 16 amino acids long. The germline V gene encodes CDR1 SQVTM and CDR2 ANQGSEA.

The V gene is TRBV6-5, the J gene TRBJ2-7; the D is unclear. Germline V gene sequence: CDR1 MNHEY, CDR2 SVGAGI. The CDR3 has 12 amino acids. Between the trimmed V and J ends, which lost 8 bases and 6 bases, there was a span of 14 bases. The CDR3 is CASSLRRFEQYF. Here the CDR3 DNA reads TGTGCCAGCTCCTTACGACGCTTCGAGCAGTACTTC.

This clone was counted only a few times. The J gene is TRBJ1-1, the V gene TRBV11-2; the D gene is possibly TRBD1 (5 bases). This CDR3 spans 14 amino acids. Germline V CDR1 and CDR2: SGHAT, FQNNGV. Between the trimmed V and J ends, which lost 3 bases and 1 base, there was a span of 9 bases. The CDR3 DNA follows: TGTGCCAGCAGCTTGGACACCTGGAACACTGAAGCTTTCTTT. It codes for CASSLDTWNTEAFF.

There are a few counts of this clone. The chain combines TRBV4-3 with TRBJ2-2, with D perhaps matching TRBD1 (5 bases). The ends were cut back, 0 bases at V and 7 bases at J, with 18 bases in the middle. Germline V lookup: CDR1 LGHNA, CDR2 YSLEER. The CDR3 length is 17 residues. The DNA for the CDR3 is TGCGCCAGCAGCCAAGAAAGGGGCGAGCAGGGCGGCGGGGAGCTGTTTTTT. Translated, it gives CASSQERGEQGGGELFF.

This chain connects TRBV5-1 to TRBJ2-7; 13 bases line up with TRBD2. CDR3 size: 14 residues. Per the germline V gene, CDR1 is SGHRS and CDR2 is YFSETQ. The V and J ends lost 4 bases and 6 bases, in that order; junction bases with no gene match: 4. The CDR3 region is CASSTGLAGVEQYF. The CDR3 DNA reads as TGCGCCAGCAGCACCGGACTAGCGGGAGTCGAGCAGTACTTC.

The chain employs TRBV29-1 and TRBJ2-3; D is undetermined. Deletions cut 4 bases from V and 4 bases from J, with 9 bases between. This CDR3 has 12 amino acids. Germline CDR1 and CDR2: SQVTM and ANQGSEA. In DNA, the CDR3 is TGCAGCGTTGTAATGGCAGCAGATACGCAGTATTTT. The encoded protein is CSVVMAADTQYF.

The rearrangement joins TRBV10-2 to TRBJ1-1; D is possibly TRBD1 (6 bases). Trimming pared 2 bases from V and 1 base from J, leaving 11 bases between. CDR3 length: 15 amino acids. CDR1 and CDR2 from the germline V gene are WSHSY and SAAADI. CDR3 sequence: CASSETPRGNTEAFF. The DNA for the CDR3 is TGCGCCAGCAGTGAGACACCCAGGGGGAACACTGAAGCTTTCTTT.

V and J are TRBV10-3 and TRBJ1-1, with D perhaps TRBD1 (6 bases). CDR1 and CDR2 (germline): ENHRY, SYGVKD. The CDR3 totals 13 residues. V was shortened by 4 bases and J by 2 bases, with 8 bases between the two germline ends. CDR3 region: CAISVQGNTEAFF. The CDR3 nucleotides read TGTGCCATCAGTGTACAGGGTAACACTGAAGCTTTCTTT.